This T cell receptor (beta chain) was sequenced in a study of blood T cell repertoires in COVID-19. The table came from immunoSEQ multiplex PCR; TCRdb's copy has only in-frame clones and leaves some out. In the table there are hundreds of thousands of clones, 87% of which are singletons. Trimming took off 1 base at V and 4 bases at J, with 12 bases between the two ends. CDR1 is LGHDT, CDR2 YNNKEL, per germline (reference sequence). The CDR3 runs 15 residues. The sequenced sample consisted of PBMCs or T cells enriched from blood (not recorded which). The chain links TRBV3-1 (or the pseudogene TRBV3-2) to TRBJ2-3; tentative D call: TRBD1 (6 bases). This clonotype originated in a man aged 40-55 years in a cohort exposed to, infected with or recovered from COVID-19 (not recorded which). CDR3 region: CASSQGLGTPDTQYF. The CDR3 DNA reads TGTGCCAGCAGCCAAGGATTAGGGACACCAGATACGCAGTATTTT.